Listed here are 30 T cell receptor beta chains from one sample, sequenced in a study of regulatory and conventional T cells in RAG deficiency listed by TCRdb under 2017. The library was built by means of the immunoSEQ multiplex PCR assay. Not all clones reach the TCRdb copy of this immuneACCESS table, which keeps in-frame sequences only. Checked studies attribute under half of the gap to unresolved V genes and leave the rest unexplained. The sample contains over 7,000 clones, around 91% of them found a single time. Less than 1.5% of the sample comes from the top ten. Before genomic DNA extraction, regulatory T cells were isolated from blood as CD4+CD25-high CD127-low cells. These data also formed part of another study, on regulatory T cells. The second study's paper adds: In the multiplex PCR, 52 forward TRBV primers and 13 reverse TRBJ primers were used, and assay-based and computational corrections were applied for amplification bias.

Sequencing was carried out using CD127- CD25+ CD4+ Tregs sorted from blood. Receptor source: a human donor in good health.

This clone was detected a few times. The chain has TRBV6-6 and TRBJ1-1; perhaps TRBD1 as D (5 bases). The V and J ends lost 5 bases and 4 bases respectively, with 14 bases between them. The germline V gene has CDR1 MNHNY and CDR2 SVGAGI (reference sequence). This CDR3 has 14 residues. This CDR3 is CASSLNQGVTEAFF. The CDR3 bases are TGTGCCAGCAGTCTAAACCAGGGTGTCACTGAAGCTTTCTTT.

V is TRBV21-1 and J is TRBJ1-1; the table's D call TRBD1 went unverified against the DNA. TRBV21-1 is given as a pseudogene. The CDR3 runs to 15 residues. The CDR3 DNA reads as TGTGCCAGCAGCACCATACAGGGGGTGAGGACTGAAGCTTTCTTT. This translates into CASSTIQGVRTEAFF.

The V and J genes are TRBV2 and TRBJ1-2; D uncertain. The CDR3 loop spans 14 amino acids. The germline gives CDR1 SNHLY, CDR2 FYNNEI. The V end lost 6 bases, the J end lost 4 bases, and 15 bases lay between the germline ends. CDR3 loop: CASSAKPGIYGYTF. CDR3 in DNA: TGTGCCAGCAGCGCTAAACCGGGGATCTATGGCTACACCTTC.

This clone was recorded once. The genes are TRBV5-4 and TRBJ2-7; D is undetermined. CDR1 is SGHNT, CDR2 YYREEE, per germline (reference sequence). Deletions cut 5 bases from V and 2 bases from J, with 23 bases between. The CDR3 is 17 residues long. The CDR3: CASSLWVLGPTTYEQYF. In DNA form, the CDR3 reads TGTGCCAGCAGTTTATGGGTTTTAGGCCCTACTACCTACGAGCAGTACTTC.

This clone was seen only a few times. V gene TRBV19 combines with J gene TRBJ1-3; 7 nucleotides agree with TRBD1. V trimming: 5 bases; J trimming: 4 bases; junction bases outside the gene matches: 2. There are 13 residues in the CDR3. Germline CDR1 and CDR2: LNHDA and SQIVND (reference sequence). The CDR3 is CASSVQGGNTIYF. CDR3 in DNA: TGTGCCAGTAGTGTACAGGGGGGAAACACCATATATTTT. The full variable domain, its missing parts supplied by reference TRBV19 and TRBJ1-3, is DGGITQSPKYLFRKEGQNVTLSCEQNLNHDAMYWYRQDPGQGLRLIYYSQIVNDFQKGDIAEGYSVSREKKESFPLTVTSAQKNPTAFYLCASSVQGGNTIYFGEGSWLTVV.

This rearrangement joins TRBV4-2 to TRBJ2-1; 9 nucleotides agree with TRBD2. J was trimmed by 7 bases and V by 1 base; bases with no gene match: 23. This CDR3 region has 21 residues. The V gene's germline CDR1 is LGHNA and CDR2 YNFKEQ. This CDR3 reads CASSQGLILAGLSGGGNEQFF. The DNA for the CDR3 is TGTGCCAGCAGCCAAGGCCTAATCCTAGCGGGGCTCAGTGGGGGCGGGAATGAGCAGTTCTTC.

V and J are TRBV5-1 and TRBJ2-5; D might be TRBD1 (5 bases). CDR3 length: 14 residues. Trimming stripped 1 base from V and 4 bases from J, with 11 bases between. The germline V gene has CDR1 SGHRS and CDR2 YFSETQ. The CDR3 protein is CASSLMGLPETQYF. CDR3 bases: TGCGCCAGCAGCTTGATGGGGCTTCCAGAGACCCAGTACTTC.

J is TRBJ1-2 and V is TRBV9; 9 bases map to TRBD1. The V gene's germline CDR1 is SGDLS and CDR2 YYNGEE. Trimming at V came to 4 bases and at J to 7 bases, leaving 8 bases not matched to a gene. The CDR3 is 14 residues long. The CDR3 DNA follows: TGTGCCAGCAGCACCCTACAGGGGGCGCGTGGCTACACCTTC. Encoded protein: CASSTLQGARGYTF.

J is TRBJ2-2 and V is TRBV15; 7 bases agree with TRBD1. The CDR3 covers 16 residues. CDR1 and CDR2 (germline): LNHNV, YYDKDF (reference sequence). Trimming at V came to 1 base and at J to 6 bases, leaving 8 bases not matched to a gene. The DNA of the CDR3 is TGTGCCACCAGCAGAGGTACGACAGGGTCGGCCGGGGAGCTGTTTTTT. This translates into CATSRGTTGSAGELFF.

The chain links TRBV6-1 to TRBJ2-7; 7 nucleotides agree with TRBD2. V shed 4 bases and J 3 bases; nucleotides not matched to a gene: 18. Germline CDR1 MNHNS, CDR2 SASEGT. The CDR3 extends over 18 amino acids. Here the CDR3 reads CASSVFLAVDIGYYEQYF. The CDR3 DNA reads TGTGCCAGCAGTGTATTCCTAGCGGTGGACATAGGGTACTACGAGCAGTACTTC.

The CDR3 loop is CASSPKTTGGNTEAFF. The CDR3 coding sequence is TGTGCCAGCTCACCAAAAACGACGGGGGGGAACACTGAAGCTTTCTTT. V usage is TRBV18 and J usage is TRBJ1-1, with a possible D match to TRBD1 (5 bases). Trimming removed 2 bases at V and 1 base at J, with 14 bases between. This CDR3 region has 16 residues. The germline CDR1 and CDR2 sequences are KGHSH and LQKENI.

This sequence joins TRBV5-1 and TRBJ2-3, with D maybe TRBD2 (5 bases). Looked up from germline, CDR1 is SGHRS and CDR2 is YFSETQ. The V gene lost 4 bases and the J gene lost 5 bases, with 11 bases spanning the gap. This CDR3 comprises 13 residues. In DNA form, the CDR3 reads TGCGCCAGCAGCAGCGGACCTCGAGATACGCAGTATTTT. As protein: CASSSGPRDTQYF.

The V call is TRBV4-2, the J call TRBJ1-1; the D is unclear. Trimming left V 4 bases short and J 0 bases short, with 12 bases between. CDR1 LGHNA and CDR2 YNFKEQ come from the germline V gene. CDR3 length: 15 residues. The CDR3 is CASSRVEGMNTEAFF. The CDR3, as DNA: TGTGCCAGCAGCCGGGTGGAGGGCATGAACACTGAAGCTTTCTTT.

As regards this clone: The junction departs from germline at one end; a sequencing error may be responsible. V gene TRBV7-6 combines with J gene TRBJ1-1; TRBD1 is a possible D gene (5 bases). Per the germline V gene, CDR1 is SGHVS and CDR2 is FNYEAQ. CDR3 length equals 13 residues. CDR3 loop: CASSLAGTSEAFF. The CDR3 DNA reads TGTGCCAGCAGCCTAGCCGGGACTTCTGAAGCTTTCTTT.

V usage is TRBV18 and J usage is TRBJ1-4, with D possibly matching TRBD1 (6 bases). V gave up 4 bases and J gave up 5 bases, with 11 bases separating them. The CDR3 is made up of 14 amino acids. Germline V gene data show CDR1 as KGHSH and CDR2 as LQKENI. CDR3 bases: TGTGCCAGCTCACGACGGACAGAAAATGAAAAACTGTTTTTT. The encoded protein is CASSRRTENEKLFF.

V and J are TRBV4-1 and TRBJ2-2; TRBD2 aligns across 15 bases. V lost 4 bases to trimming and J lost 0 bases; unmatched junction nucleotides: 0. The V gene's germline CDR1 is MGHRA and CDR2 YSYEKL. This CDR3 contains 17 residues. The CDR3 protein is CASSRTSGGANTGELFF. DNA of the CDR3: TGCGCCAGCAGCCGGACTAGCGGGGGGGCGAACACCGGGGAGCTGTTTTTT.

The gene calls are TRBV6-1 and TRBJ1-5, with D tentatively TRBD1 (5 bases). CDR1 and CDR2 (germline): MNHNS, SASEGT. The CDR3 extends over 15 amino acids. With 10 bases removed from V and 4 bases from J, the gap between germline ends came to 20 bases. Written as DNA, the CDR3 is TGTGCCATCTCCAAATTGGGGGGAGATAATCAGCCCCAGCATTTT. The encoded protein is CAISKLGGDNQPQHF.

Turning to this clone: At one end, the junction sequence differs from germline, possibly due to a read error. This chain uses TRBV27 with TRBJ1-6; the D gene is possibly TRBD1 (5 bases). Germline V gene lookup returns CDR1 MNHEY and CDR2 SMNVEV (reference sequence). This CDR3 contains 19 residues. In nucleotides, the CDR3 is TGTGCCAGCACTAAAAGGGGTACCAACCCCCTCTCCTATAATTCCCCCCTCCACTTT. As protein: CASTKRGTNPLSYNSPLHF.

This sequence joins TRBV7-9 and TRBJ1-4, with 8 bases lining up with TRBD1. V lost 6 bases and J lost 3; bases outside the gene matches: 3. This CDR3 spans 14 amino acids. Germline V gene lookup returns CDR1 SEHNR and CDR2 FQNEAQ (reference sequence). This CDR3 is CASRPGQANEKLFF. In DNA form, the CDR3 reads TGTGCCAGCAGACCGGGACAGGCTAATGAAAAACTGTTTTTT.

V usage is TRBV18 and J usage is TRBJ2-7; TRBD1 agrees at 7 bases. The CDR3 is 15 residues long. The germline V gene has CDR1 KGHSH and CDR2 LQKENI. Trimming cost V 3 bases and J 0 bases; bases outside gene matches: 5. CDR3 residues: CASSPGQTTSYEQYF. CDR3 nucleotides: TGTGCCAGCTCACCGGGACAGACTACCTCCTACGAGCAGTACTTC.

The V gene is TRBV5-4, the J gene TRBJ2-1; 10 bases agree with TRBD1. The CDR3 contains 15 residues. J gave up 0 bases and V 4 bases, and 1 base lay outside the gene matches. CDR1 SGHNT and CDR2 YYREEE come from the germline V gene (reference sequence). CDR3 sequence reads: CASSRDRGSYNEQFF. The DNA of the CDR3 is TGTGCCAGCAGCCGGGACAGGGGCTCCTACAATGAGCAGTTCTTC.

As DNA, the CDR3 is TGTGCCAGCAGCTTGGCTTTCCTTGCGGAGACCCAGTACTTC. Encoded protein: CASSLAFLAETQYF. The rearrangement links TRBV5-6 to TRBJ2-5; D gene unclear. In germline, CDR1 is SGHDT, CDR2 YYEEEE. The CDR3 runs to 14 residues. V lost 0 bases and J lost 5, with 11 bases in between.

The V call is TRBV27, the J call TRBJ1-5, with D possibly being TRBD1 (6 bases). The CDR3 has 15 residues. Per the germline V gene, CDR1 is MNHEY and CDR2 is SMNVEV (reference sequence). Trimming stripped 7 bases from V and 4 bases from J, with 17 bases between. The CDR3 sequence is CASKPAVGANQPQHF. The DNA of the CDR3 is TGTGCCAGCAAACCCGCGGTGGGGGCTAATCAGCCCCAGCATTTT.

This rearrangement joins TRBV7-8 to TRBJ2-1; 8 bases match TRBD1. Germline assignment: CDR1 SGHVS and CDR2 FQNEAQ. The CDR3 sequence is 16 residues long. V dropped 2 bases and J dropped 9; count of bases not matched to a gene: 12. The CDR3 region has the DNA TGTGCCAGCAGCTTAACCCAGGGGACAGGTCGTAGTGAGCAGTTCTTC. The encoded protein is CASSLTQGTGRSEQFF.

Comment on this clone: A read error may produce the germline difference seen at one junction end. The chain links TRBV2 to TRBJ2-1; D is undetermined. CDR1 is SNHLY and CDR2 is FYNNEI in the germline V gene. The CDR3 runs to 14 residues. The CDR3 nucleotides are TGTGCCAGCAGGGAAGCGTACACCTACAATGAGCAGTTCTTC. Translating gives CASREAYTYNEQFF.

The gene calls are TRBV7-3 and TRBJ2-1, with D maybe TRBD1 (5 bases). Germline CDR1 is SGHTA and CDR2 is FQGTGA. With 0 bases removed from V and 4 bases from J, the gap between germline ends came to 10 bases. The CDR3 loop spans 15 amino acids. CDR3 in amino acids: CASSLTGAGYNEQFF. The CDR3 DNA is TGTGCCAGCAGCTTAACAGGGGCAGGGTACAATGAGCAGTTCTTC.

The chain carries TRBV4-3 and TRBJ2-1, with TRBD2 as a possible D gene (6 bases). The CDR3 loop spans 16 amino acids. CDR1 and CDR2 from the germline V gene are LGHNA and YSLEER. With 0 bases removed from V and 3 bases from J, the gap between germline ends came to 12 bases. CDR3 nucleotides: TGCGCCAGCAGCCAAGATTTAGCGGTGATCTACAATGAGCAGTTCTTC. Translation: CASSQDLAVIYNEQFF.

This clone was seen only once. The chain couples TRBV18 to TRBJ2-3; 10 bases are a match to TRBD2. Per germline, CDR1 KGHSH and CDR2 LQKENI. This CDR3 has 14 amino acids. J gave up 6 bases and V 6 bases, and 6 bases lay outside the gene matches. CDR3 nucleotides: TGTGCCAGCTCGCCAACTAGCGGGGTGGATACGCAGTATTTT. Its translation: CASSPTSGVDTQYF.

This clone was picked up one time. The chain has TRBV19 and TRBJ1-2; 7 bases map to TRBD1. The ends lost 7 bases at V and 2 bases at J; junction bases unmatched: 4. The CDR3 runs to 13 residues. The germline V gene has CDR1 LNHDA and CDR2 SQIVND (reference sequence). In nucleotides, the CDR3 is TGTGCCAGTACCCCGGACAGGAACTATGGCTACACCTTC. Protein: CASTPDRNYGYTF.

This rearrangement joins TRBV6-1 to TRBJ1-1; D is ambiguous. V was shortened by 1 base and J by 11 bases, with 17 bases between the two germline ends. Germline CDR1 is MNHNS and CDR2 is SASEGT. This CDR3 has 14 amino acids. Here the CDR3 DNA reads TGTGCCAGCAGTGAAGGGAGTCGACCCTCTCGGGCTTTCTTT. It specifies CASSEGSRPSRAFF.